This T cell receptor (beta chain) is from a study of cytomegalovirus exposure and HLA in healthy donors. PCR used 60 Vbeta primers and 13 Jbeta primers. Sequenced by immunoSEQ multiplex PCR; TCRdb stores in-frame clones only, minus some. In the table there are over 150,000 clones, 78% of which are singletons. Trimming shortened V by 6 bases and J by 8 bases, and 14 bases separated the two germline ends. Germline-derived CDR1 and CDR2 are MNHEY and SMNVEV (reference sequence). This CDR3 comprises 13 residues. The TCR originated in a woman aged 45-65 years in good health and CMV-seropositive. V gene TRBV27 combines with J gene TRBJ2-1; a possible D gene is TRBD2 (5 bases). The sample consisted of PBMCs. CDR3 sequence: CASSTRPGDEQFF. DNA for the CDR3: TGTGCCAGCAGCACTAGACCGGGCGATGAGCAGTTCTTC.